Sequencing of this TCR beta chain was carried out in a study of metastatic and nonmetastatic thyroid tumors. Study details: For malignant and benign thyroid patients, tumor or nodule tissue and blood were the sources whose repertoires were compared.

Not a single patient had been given any form of treatment at any point before undergoing thyroid surgery. General study points: Across blood and tumor, TCR beta diversity in malignant thyroid tumors was reportedly significantly higher than in benign nodules.

By proportion, this clone is medium-sized. Its antigen is undetermined. Authors' processing steps: The distant-metastasis classifier for papillary thyroid cancer was built from CDR3 differences across clinicopathological groups. TCRdb re-processed the PCR reads through MiXCR. The V and J calls and clone size come from TCRdb's table, not from the authors' own analysis. The sample records 15,000 to 20,000 clones, roughly 23% being singletons. Germline assignment: CDR1 SGHRS and CDR2 YFSETQ. The trim removed 5 bases at V and 2 bases at J, leaving 7 bases unmatched. CDR3 length: 15 residues. This chain joins TRBV5-1 and TRBJ2-1, with 7 positions matching TRBD2. The sequence was collected from a female donor with papillary thyroid cancer or a benign thyroid nodule (not recorded which). Some clones in this sample may be carry-over from other donors' samples. The sequenced material came from adjacent normal tissue. The CDR3 nucleotides are TGCGCCAGCAGTTTTGGCGGGGGAGCCTACAATGAGCAGTTCTTC. Its protein is CASSFGGGAYNEQFF.